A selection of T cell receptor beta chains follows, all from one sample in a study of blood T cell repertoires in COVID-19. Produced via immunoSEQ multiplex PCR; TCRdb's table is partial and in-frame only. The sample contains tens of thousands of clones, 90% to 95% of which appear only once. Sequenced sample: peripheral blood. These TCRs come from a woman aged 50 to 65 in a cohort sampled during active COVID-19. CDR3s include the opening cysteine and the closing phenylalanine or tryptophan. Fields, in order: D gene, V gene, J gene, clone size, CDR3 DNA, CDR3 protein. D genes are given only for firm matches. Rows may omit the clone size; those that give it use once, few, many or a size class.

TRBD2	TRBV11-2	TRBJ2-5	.	TGTGCCAGCAGCTTAGATTTTGGACTAGCTGAAGAGACCCAGTACTTC	CASSLDFGLAEETQYF
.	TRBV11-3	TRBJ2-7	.	TGTGCCAGCAATCCGAGAGGCTCCTACGAGCAGTACTTC	CASNPRGSYEQYF
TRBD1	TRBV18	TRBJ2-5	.	TGTGCCAGCTCACACTCCTACAGGGGCCAAGAGACCCAGTACTTC	CASSHSYRGQETQYF
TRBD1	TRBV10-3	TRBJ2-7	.	TGTGCCATCAGTTCGTCCGGGACAGGGGCGGAAAGGTCCTACGAGCAGTACTTC	CAISSSGTGAERSYEQYF
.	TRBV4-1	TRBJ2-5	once	TGCGCCAGCAGTACAACTAGAGGAGAGACCCAGTACTTC	CASSTTRGETQYF
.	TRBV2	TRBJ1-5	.	TGTGCCAGCACCCTACAGGTTGGCCAGCCCCAGCATTTT	CASTLQVGQPQHF
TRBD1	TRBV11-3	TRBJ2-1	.	TGTGCCAGCAGGGGGACAGCGACCTCCTACAATGAGCAGTTCTTC	CASRGTATSYNEQFF
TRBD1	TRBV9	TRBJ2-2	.	TGTGCCAGCAGCGTAGAGGGATGGACAGGGACCCCCACCGGGGAGCTGTTTTTT	CASSVEGWTGTPTGELFF
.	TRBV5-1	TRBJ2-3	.	TGCGCCAGCAGCTCCCGACTGAGCACAGATACGCAGTATTTT	CASSSRLSTDTQYF
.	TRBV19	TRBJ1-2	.	TGTGCCAGTAGTATAGCAGGCTATGGCTACACCTTC	CASSIAGYGYTF
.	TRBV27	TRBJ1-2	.	TGTGCCAGCACAAGCCCTTCTGAGAGGGTCGGCTACACCTTC	CASTSPSERVGYTF
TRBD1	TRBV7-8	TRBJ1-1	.	TGTGCCAGCAGCTTATTCGGACAGGGTGACGCTGAAGCTTTCTTT	CASSLFGQGDAEAFF
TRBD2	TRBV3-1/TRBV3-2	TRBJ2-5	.	TGTGCCAGCAGCGCCTTCGGGGCGGGAGAGGAGACCCAGTACTTC	CASSAFGAGEETQYF
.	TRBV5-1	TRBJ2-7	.	TGCGCCAGCAGCTTGACGGTTAGCTCCTACGAGCAGTATTTC	CASSLTVSSYEQYF
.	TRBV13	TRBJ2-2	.	TGTGCCAGCAGCTTAGGACAGGCGAACACCGGGGAGCTGTTTTTT	CASSLGQANTGELFF
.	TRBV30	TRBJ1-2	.	TGTGCCTGGAGCCACGGGGGAAACTATGGCTACACCTTC	CAWSHGGNYGYTF
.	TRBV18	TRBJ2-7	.	TGTGCCAGCTCACCGAGCTATCTAAACGAGCAGTACTTC	CASSPSYLNEQYF